This entry features one T cell receptor (beta chain) sequence. The junction does not match germline at one end; this may be a read error. This entry is derived from a study of blood T cell repertoires in COVID-19. Per germline, CDR1 MNHEY and CDR2 SMNVEV (reference sequence). The CDR3 runs 16 residues. Original processing notes: Nucleated cell number was recorded as an estimate derived from reference gene primer amplification. Clones were sequenced by immunoSEQ multiplex PCR, and TCRdb holds only the in-frame ones, with some missing. V, J and clone size reflect that table, while D and trimming were determined from the DNA. The sample lists about 130,000 clones, 81% occurring once.

Sequencing was done on a sample of peripheral blood. The TCR sequence derives from a man aged 25 to 40 with COVID-19, enrolled during active disease. This chain links TRBV27 with TRBJ1-2, with 9 positions matching TRBD1. CDR3: CASSFLAGDRVYGYIF. DNA of the CDR3: TGTGCCAGCAGTTTTTTGGCTGGGGACAGGGTCTATGGCTACATCTTC.